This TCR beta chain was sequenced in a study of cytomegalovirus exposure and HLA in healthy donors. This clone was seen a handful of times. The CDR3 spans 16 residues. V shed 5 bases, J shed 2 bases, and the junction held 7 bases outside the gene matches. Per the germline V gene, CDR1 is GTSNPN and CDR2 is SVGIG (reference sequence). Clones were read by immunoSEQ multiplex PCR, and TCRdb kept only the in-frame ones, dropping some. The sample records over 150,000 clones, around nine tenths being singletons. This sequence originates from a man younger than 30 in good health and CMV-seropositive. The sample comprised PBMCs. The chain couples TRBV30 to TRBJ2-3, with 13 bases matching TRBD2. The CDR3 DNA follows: TGTGCCTGGCGGCAGGGACTAGCGGGACCCACAGATACGCAGTATTTT. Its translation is CAWRQGLAGPTDTQYF.